Below are 21 T cell receptor beta chains sequenced from a single sample in a study of T cells after yellow fever vaccination. TCRdb recomputed calls from the 5' RACE reads with MiXCR, one row per CDR3 protein. The sample holds 400,000 to 650,000 distinct CDR3 sequences, around a fifth seen once. Source: PBMCs, taken 21 days after the first yellow fever vaccination. The receptors were gathered from a man younger than 35 who received the YFV17D yellow fever vaccine.

The chain couples TRBV3-1 to TRBJ1-4; 7 bases line up with TRBD1. Losses at the gene ends were 6 bases for V and 0 bases for J; bases not matched to a gene: 13. This CDR3 comprises 18 residues. Germline CDR1 LGHDT, CDR2 YNNKEL (reference sequence). The CDR3 nucleotides are TGTGCCAGCAGTCAAAGGGACAGCTTTTCCCCAACTAATGAAAAACTGTTTTTT. Its protein product is CASSQRDSFSPTNEKLFF.

This rearrangement joins TRBV5-1 to TRBJ2-2; 7 nucleotides line up with TRBD1. V lost 4 bases to trimming and J lost 4 bases; unmatched junction nucleotides: 4. CDR1 SGHRS and CDR2 YFSETQ come from the germline V gene. The CDR3 has 14 amino acids. CDR3 bases: TGCGCCAGCAGCCCCCGACAGGGCACCGGGGAGCTGTTTTTT. It translates to CASSPRQGTGELFF. The full variable domain, with the rest looked up from reference TRBV5-1 and TRBJ2-2, is KAGVTQTPRYLIKTRGQQVTLSCSPISGHRSVSWYQQTPGQGLQFLFEYFSETQRNKGNFPGRFSGRQFSNSRSEMNVSTLELGDSALYLCASSPRQGTGELFFGEGSRLTVL.

V gene TRBV5-1 combines with J gene TRBJ2-7; 9 bases align to TRBD1. CDR3 length: 14 amino acids. In germline, CDR1 is SGHRS, CDR2 YFSETQ. V lost 4 bases and J lost 6; bases outside the gene matches: 8. As DNA, the CDR3 is TGCGCCAGCAGCCCCGGACAGGGGCTGGTCGAGCAGTACTTC. This encodes CASSPGQGLVEQYF. The full variable domain, in which reference TRBV5-1 and TRBJ2-7 provide the parts outside the CDR3, is KAGVTQTPRYLIKTRGQQVTLSCSPISGHRSVSWYQQTPGQGLQFLFEYFSETQRNKGNFPGRFSGRQFSNSRSEMNVSTLELGDSALYLCASSPGQGLVEQYFGPGTRLTVT.

This clonotype has only a few counts. The V gene is TRBV29-1, the J gene TRBJ2-7; 7 bases agree with TRBD2. This CDR3 contains 15 residues. CDR1 and CDR2 (germline): SQVTM, ANQGSEA. Trimming at V came to 7 bases and at J to 3 bases, leaving 15 bases not matched to a gene. The CDR3 nucleotides are TGCAGCGCACTGGGAGGGCCAGCCTCTTTCTACGAGCAGTACTTC. It codes for CSALGGPASFYEQYF.

The chain carries TRBV7-2 and TRBJ2-1; 8 bases line up with TRBD2. The V and J ends lost 2 bases and 5 bases, in that order; junction bases with no gene match: 2. The CDR3 has 14 residues. Germline V gives CDR1 SGHTA, CDR2 FQGNSA. The CDR3 loop reads CASSLSLADNEQFF. The CDR3 DNA is TGTGCCAGCAGCTTATCACTAGCGGACAATGAGCAGTTCTTC.

This clonotype was recorded a few times. The chain is built from TRBV4-2 and TRBJ1-2, with 9 bases fitting TRBD1. The V gene end was trimmed by 0 bases and the J gene end by 6 bases; junction bases not matched to a gene: 5. Germline V gene sequence: CDR1 LGHNA, CDR2 YNFKEQ. There are 15 residues in the CDR3. The CDR3 nucleotides read TGTGCCAGCAGCCAAGACGGACAGGGGTCGGATGGCTACACCTTC. Translation gives CASSQDGQGSDGYTF.

This chain uses TRBV4-2 with TRBJ2-3; D gene ambiguous. Germline V CDR1 and CDR2: LGHNA, YNFKEQ. The CDR3 is made up of 11 amino acids. With 4 bases removed from V and 10 bases from J, the gap between germline ends came to 9 bases. CDR3 sequence reads: CASSRGMSQYF. The CDR3 region has the DNA TGTGCCAGCAGCCGAGGTATGTCGCAGTATTTT.

The genes are TRBV7-9 and TRBJ2-3; D tentatively fits TRBD1 or TRBD2 (5 bases each). Germline lookup yields CDR1 SEHNR and CDR2 FQNEAQ (reference sequence). The CDR3 sequence is 13 residues long. V was cut by 7 bases and J by 3 bases, with 11 bases left in between. The CDR3: CASTRGSTDTQYF. The CDR3 DNA reads TGTGCCAGCACGAGGGGTTCAACAGATACGCAGTATTTT.

There are a few counts of this clonotype. This rearrangement joins TRBV12-3 or TRBV12-4 to TRBJ2-3; 11 bases align to TRBD2. The CDR3 covers 18 residues. With V trimmed by 7 bases and J by 0 bases, 12 bases remained unmatched. The DNA of the CDR3 is TGTGCCAGCACCGAGCGGCTAGCGGGGGGAACTAGCACAGATACGCAGTATTTT. Its translation is CASTERLAGGTSTDTQYF.

The V gene is TRBV5-1, the J gene TRBJ2-3; D is ambiguous. Trimming cost V 1 base and J 5 bases, with 5 bases left between them. Germline lookup yields CDR1 SGHRS and CDR2 YFSETQ. The CDR3 has 12 residues. CDR3 protein: CASSLRIDTQYF. In DNA form, the CDR3 reads TGCGCCAGCAGCTTGAGAATAGATACGCAGTATTTT.

This rearrangement joins TRBV6-2 or TRBV6-3 to TRBJ2-5; D gene ambiguous. The CDR3 consists of 14 residues. V lost 5 bases, J lost 4 bases, and 14 bases lay in between. Looked up from germline, CDR1 is MNHEY and CDR2 is SVGEGT. CDR3 sequence (DNA): TGTGCCAGCAGTATAAGGGCGTCCCCAGAGACCCAGTACTTC. Protein: CASSIRASPETQYF.

This clonotype appeared a few times. The CDR3 sequence is CASSPAGPYEQYF. The CDR3 nucleotides read TGTGCCAGCTCACCAGCGGGGCCCTACGAGCAGTACTTC. The chain uses TRBV18 and TRBJ2-7; perhaps TRBD2 as D (6 bases). This CDR3 comprises 13 residues. Germline values: CDR1 KGHSH, CDR2 LQKENI. V shed 2 bases and J shed 2 bases, with 7 bases lying between them.

The V and J genes are TRBV25-1 and TRBJ2-7; the D gene is possibly TRBD1 (7 bases). Germline CDR1 MGHDK, CDR2 SYGVNS. The CDR3 has 16 residues. With 6 bases removed from V and 2 bases from J, the gap between germline ends came to 20 bases. As DNA, the CDR3 is TGTGCCAGCAGACGGAGGGGGCTAACAGACCCCTACGAGCAGTACGTC. This sequence encodes CASRRRGLTDPYEQYV.

This clonotype was observed a few times. This CDR3 is CASSLVRSGGSYNEQFF. In DNA form, the CDR3 reads TGTGCCAGCAGCTTAGTTCGGTCGGGGGGTTCCTACAATGAGCAGTTCTTC. The chain combines TRBV7-2 with TRBJ2-1, with 7 nucleotides matching TRBD2. CDR1 and CDR2 from the germline V gene are SGHTA and FQGNSA. CDR3 length equals 17 residues. Trimming took 1 base from V and 1 from J; bases not matched to a gene: 7. Complete variable domain (other parts from reference TRBV7-2 and TRBJ2-1): GAGVSQSPSNKVTEKGKDVELRCDPISGHTALYWYRQSLGQGLEFLIYFQGNSAPDKSGLPSDRFSAERTGGSVSTLTIQRTQQEDSAVYLCASSLVRSGGSYNEQFFGPGTRLTVL.

A few counts support this clonotype. This sequence joins TRBV24-1 and TRBJ2-5; D might be TRBD1 (5 bases). The ends were cut back, 6 bases at V and 5 bases at J, with 6 bases in the middle. Germline V gene data show CDR1 as KGHDR and CDR2 as SFDVKD. The CDR3 is made up of 11 amino acids. The CDR3 sequence is CATSSGETQYF. In DNA, the CDR3 is TGTGCCACCAGTTCAGGGGAGACCCAGTACTTC.

This clonotype appeared a few times. The chain couples TRBV27 to TRBJ2-7; TRBD2 agrees at 10 bases. The CDR3 totals 14 residues. Germline assignment: CDR1 MNHEY and CDR2 SMNVEV (reference sequence). V shed 5 bases and J 3 bases; nucleotides not matched to a gene: 4. CDR3 in amino acids: CASSPLAGNYEQYF. CDR3 sequence (DNA): TGTGCCAGCAGTCCACTAGCGGGGAACTACGAGCAGTACTTC.

A few counts support this clonotype. The J gene is TRBJ1-1, the V gene TRBV7-9; 8 nucleotides match TRBD1. Germline V gene data show CDR1 as SEHNR and CDR2 as FQNEAQ (reference sequence). V lost 5 bases to trimming and J lost 4 bases; unmatched junction nucleotides: 6. The CDR3 is 14 residues long. The CDR3 loop reads CASSPTGAGTEAFF. The DNA for the CDR3 is TGTGCCAGCAGCCCGACAGGGGCGGGCACTGAAGCTTTCTTT. The variable domain in full, completed from reference TRBV7-9 and TRBJ1-1, reads DTGVSQNPRHKITKRGQNVTFRCDPISEHNRLYWYRQTLGQGPEFLTYFQNEAQLEKSRLLSDRFSAERPKGSFSTLEIQRTEQGDSAMYLCASSPTGAGTEAFFGQGTRLTVV.

This clonotype was recorded a few times. V usage is TRBV7-2 and J usage is TRBJ1-1, with no clear D. Trimming took 5 bases from V and 1 from J, leaving 11 bases between them. This CDR3 has 14 amino acids. CDR1 and CDR2 from the germline V gene are SGHTA and FQGNSA. CDR3 amino acids: CASSPRRTNTEAFF. In DNA, the CDR3 is TGTGCCAGCAGCCCTCGACGCACGAACACTGAAGCTTTCTTT.

CDR3 in DNA: TGTGCCAGCAGCTTAGATGGGGGCAGTCTGGGAAATGAGCAGTTCTTC. It yields the protein CASSLDGGSLGNEQFF. This rearrangement joins TRBV5-4 to TRBJ2-1; tentative D call: TRBD1 (6 bases). The CDR3 has 16 residues. V dropped 2 bases and J dropped 7 bases, with 19 bases sitting between them. The germline CDR1 and CDR2 sequences are SGHNT and YYREEE (reference sequence).

This clonotype was observed a few times. J is TRBJ2-1 and V is TRBV2; D possibly corresponds to TRBD2 (6 bases). CDR1 and CDR2 from the germline V gene are SNHLY and FYNNEI. This CDR3 region has 13 residues. With 3 bases removed from V and 15 bases from J, the gap between germline ends came to 18 bases. Here the CDR3 reads CASSDSGSGSRFF. In DNA form, the CDR3 reads TGTGCCAGCAGTGATTCAGGCAGCGGGTCGCGGTTCTTC.

The chain couples TRBV7-6 to TRBJ1-1; D gene ambiguous. CDR1 is SGHVS, CDR2 FNYEAQ, per germline. This CDR3 comprises 13 residues. Between the trimmed V and J ends, which lost 2 bases and 2 bases, there was a span of 6 bases. The CDR3 DNA reads as TGTGCCAGCAGCTTATTTTCTAACACTGAAGCTTTCTTT. Translation: CASSLFSNTEAFF.